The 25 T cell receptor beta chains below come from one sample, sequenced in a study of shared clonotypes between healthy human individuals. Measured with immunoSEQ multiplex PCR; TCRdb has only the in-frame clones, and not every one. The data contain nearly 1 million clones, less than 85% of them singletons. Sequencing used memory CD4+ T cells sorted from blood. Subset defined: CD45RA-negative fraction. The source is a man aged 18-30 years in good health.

This CDR3 is CSVAPAGELFF. CDR3 coding DNA: TGCAGCGTTGCCCCGGCCGGGGAGCTGTTTTTT. V is TRBV29-1 and J is TRBJ2-2; no definite D call. The CDR3 covers 11 residues. The germline CDR1 and CDR2 sequences are SQVTM and ANQGSEA. Trimming stripped 4 bases from V and 6 bases from J, with 6 bases between.

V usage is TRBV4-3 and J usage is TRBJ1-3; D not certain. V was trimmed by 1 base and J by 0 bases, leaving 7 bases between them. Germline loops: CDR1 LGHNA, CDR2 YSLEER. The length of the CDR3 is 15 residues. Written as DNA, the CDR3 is TGCGCCAGCAGCCAAGTTTTGAGCTCTGGAAACACCATATATTTT. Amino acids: CASSQVLSSGNTIYF.

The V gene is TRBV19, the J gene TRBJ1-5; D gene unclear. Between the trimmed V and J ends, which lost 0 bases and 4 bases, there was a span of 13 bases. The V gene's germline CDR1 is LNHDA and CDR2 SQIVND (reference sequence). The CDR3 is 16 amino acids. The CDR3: CASSIDGTSSNQPQHF. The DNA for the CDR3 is TGTGCCAGTAGTATAGATGGAACATCGTCGAATCAGCCCCAGCATTTT.

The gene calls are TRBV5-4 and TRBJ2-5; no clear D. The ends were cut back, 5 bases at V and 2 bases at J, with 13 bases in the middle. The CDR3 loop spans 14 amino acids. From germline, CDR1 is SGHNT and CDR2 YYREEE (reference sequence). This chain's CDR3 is CASRSDLMQETQYF. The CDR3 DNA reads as TGTGCCAGCAGATCGGACCTTATGCAAGAGACCCAGTACTTC.

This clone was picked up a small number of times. The CDR3 region is CASSAPTREEQYF. In nucleotides, the CDR3 is TGTGCCAGCAGCGCCCCGACAAGGGAGGAGCAGTACTTC. V is TRBV5-4 and J is TRBJ2-7, with D maybe TRBD2 (5 bases). V was shortened by 4 bases and J by 7 bases, with 15 bases between the two germline ends. CDR3 length: 13 residues. Germline V lookup: CDR1 SGHNT, CDR2 YYREEE (reference sequence).

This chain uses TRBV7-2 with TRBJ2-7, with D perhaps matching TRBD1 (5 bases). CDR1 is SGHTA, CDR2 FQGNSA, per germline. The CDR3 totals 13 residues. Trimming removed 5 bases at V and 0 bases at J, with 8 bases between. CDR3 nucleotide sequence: TGTGCCAGCAGCCCGGACATCTCCTACGAGCAGTACTTC. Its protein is CASSPDISYEQYF. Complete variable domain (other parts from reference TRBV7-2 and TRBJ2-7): GAGVSQSPSNKVTEKGKDVELRCDPISGHTALYWYRQSLGQGLEFLIYFQGNSAPDKSGLPSDRFSAERTGGSVSTLTIQRTQQEDSAVYLCASSPDISYEQYFGPGTRLTVT.

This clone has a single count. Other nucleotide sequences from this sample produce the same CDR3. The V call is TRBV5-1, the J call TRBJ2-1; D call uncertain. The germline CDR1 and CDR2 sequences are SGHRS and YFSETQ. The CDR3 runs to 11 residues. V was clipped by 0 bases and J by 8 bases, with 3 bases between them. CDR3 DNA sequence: TGCGCCAGCAGCTTGGTGGATGAGCAGTTCTTC. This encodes CASSLVDEQFF.

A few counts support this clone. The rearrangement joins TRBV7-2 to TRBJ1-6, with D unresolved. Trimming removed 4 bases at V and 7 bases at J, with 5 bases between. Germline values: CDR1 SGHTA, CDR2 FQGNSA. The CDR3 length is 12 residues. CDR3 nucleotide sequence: TGTGCCAGCAGCTCTATCAATTCACCCCTCCACTTT. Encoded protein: CASSSINSPLHF.

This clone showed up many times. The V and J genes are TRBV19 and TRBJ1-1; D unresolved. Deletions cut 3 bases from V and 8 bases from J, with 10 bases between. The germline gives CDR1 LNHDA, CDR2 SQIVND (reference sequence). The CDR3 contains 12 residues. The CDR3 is CASSIARQEAFF. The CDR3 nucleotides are TGTGCCAGTAGTATCGCCAGGCAGGAAGCTTTCTTT.

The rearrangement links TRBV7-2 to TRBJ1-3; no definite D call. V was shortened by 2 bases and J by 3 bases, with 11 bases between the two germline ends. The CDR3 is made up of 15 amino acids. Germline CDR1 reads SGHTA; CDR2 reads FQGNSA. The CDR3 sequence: CASSLRGVGGNTIYF. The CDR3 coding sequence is TGTGCCAGCAGCTTACGGGGAGTAGGTGGAAACACCATATATTTT.

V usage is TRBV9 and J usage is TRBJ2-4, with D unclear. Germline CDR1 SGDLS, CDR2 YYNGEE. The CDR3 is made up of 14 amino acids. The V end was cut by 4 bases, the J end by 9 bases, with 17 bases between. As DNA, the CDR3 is TGTGCCAGCAGCCCCCAGTTGACGGGTCCCATTCAGTACTTC. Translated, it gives CASSPQLTGPIQYF.

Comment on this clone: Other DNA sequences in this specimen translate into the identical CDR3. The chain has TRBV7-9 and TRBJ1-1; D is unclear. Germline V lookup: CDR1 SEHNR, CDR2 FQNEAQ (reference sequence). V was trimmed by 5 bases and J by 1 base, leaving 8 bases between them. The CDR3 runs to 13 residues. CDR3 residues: CASSEGANTEAFF. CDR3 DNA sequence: TGTGCCAGCAGCGAGGGCGCGAACACTGAAGCTTTCTTT.

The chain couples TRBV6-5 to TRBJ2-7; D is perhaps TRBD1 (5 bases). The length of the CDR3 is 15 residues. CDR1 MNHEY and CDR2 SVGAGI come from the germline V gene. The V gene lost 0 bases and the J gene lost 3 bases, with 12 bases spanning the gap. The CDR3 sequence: CASSYSLDRIYEQYF. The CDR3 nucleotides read TGTGCCAGCAGTTACTCCCTAGACAGAATCTACGAGCAGTACTTC.

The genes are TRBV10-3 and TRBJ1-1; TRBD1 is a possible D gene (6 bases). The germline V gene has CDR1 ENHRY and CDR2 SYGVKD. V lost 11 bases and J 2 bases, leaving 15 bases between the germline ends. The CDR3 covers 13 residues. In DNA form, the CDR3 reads TGTGCCTCACGGCTAGGGACAAACACTGAAGCTTTCTTT. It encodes CASRLGTNTEAFF.

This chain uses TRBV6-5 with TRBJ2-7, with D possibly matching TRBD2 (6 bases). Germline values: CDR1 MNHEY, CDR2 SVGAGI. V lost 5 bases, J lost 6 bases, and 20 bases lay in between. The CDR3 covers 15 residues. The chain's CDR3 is CASSPTGLRIGEQYF. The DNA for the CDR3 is TGTGCCAGCAGTCCAACGGGACTTAGAATCGGCGAGCAGTACTTC.

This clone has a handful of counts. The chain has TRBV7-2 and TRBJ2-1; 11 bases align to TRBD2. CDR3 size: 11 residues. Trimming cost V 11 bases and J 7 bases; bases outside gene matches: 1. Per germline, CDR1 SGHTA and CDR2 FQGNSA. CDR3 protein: CAGTSGNEQFF. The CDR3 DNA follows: TGTGCCGGGACTAGCGGTAATGAGCAGTTCTTC.

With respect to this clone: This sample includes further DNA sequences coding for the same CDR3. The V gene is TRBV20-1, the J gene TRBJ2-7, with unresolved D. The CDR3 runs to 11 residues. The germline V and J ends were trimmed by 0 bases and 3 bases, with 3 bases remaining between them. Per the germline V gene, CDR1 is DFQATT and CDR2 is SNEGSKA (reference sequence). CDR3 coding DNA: TGCAGTGCTAGAGATCTCTACGAGCAGTACTTC. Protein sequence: CSARDLYEQYF.

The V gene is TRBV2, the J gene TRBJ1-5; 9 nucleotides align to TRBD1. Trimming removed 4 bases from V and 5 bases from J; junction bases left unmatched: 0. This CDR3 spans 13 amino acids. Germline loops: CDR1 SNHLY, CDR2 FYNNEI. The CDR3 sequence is CASSGTGDQPQHF. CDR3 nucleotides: TGTGCCAGCAGTGGGACAGGGGATCAGCCCCAGCATTTT.

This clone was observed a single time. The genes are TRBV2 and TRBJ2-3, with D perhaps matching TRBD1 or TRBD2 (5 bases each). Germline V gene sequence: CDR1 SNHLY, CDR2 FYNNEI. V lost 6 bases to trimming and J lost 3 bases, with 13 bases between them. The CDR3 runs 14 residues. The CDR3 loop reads CASRLRGSTDTQYF. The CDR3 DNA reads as TGTGCCAGCAGATTGAGGGGTAGTACAGATACGCAGTATTTT.

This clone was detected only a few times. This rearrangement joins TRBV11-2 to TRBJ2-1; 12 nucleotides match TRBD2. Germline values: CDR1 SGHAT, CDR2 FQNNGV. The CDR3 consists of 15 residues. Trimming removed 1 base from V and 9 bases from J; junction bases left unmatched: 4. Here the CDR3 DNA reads TGTGCCAGCAGCTTAGGGACTAGCGGGATCATTGAGCAGTTCTTC. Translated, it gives CASSLGTSGIIEQFF.

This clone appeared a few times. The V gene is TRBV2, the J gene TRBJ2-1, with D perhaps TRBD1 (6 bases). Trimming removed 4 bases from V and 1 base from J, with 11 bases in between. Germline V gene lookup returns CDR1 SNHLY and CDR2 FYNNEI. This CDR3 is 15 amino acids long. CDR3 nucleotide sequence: TGTGCCAGCAGTGCCCGCAGGGGATCCTACAATGAGCAGTTCTTC. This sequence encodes CASSARRGSYNEQFF.

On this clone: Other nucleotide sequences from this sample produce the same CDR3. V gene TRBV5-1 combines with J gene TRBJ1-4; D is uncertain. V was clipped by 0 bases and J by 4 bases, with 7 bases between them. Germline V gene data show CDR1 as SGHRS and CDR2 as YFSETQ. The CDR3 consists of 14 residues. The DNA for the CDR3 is TGCGCCAGCAGCTTGGGTGGCCTTAATGAAAAACTGTTTTTT. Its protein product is CASSLGGLNEKLFF.

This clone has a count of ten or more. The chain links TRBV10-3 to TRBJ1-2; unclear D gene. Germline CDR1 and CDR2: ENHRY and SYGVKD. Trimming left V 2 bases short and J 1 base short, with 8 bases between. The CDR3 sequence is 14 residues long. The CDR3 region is CAISEGRVNYGYTF. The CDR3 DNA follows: TGTGCCATCAGTGAGGGGAGAGTTAACTATGGCTACACCTTC.

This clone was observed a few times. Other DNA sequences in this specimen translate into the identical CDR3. Here the CDR3 DNA reads TGCGCCAGCAGCCTCCAGGGAGGGAACACTGAAGCTTTCTTT. It codes for CASSLQGGNTEAFF. The chain is built from TRBV5-1 and TRBJ1-1, with a weak D call TRBD1 (5 bases). The germline V gene encodes CDR1 SGHRS and CDR2 YFSETQ. This CDR3 spans 14 amino acids. V was clipped by 4 bases and J by 1 base, with 11 bases between them.

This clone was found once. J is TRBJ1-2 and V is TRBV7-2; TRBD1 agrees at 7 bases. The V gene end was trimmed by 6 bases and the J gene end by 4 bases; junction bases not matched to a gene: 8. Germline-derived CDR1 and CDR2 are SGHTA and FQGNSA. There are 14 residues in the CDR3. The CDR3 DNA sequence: TGTGCCAGCAGGGACGGACAGGCGGTCTATGGCTACACCTTC. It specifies CASRDGQAVYGYTF.